This record concerns one T cell receptor (beta chain) sequence. Antigen specificity is unknown. The entry originates in a study of radiotherapy plus CTLA-4 blockade in lung cancer. Points from the study as a whole: Tumor-origin TCR clones grew in blood after radiotherapy plus ipilimumab.

The V gene's germline CDR1 is SGHNT and CDR2 YYREEE (reference sequence). The CDR3 consists of 18 residues. V was pared by 0 bases and J by 2 bases, with 8 bases of the junction left unmatched. Only in-frame clones appear in the TCRdb table, and some are missing; sequencing was by immunoSEQ multiplex PCR. The table has about 97,000 clones, about four fifths seen once; the top ten hold approximately 2.8%. The clonotype comes from a human donor with non-small cell lung cancer who had a partial response to radiotherapy plus ipilimumab. Some clones in this sample may be carry-over from other donors' samples. The specimen comprised peripheral blood, sampled from a patient treated with radiotherapy plus ipilimumab. The chain recombines TRBV5-4 with TRBJ2-5, with 12 bases lining up with TRBD2. The CDR3 region has the DNA TGTGCCAGCAGCTTGGACCTAGCGGGAGGGCCGAAGCAAGAGACCCAGTACTTC. Translation: CASSLDLAGGPKQETQYF.